Detailed here is one T cell receptor beta chain. V was shortened by 9 bases and J by 0 bases, with 10 bases between the two germline ends. The CDR3 totals 14 residues. CDR1 and CDR2 (germline): KGHDR, SFDVKD. The sample originates from a study of blood T cell repertoires in COVID-19. In the study overall: Samples taken during acute and convalescent COVID-19 were collected in the United States, Italy and Spain. PBMCs, B-cell-depleted T cells, or T cells provided the cDNA or gDNA that made up the material.

In the original workflow: Estimation of nucleated cell counts was performed using reference gene primer amplification. Clones were sequenced by immunoSEQ multiplex PCR, and TCRdb holds only the in-frame ones, with some missing. V, J and clone size are those of that table, while D and trimming were read from the DNA. The table has 130,000 or so clones, approximately 86% seen once; the top ten hold almost 8.5%. This rearrangement joins TRBV24-1 to TRBJ2-2, with TRBD2 as a possible D gene (5 bases). The TCR originated in a woman aged 55-70 years with acute or convalescent COVID-19. Specimen: peripheral blood. The CDR3 loop is CATRTRTNTGELFF. The CDR3, as DNA: TGTGCCACCCGAACTAGGACGAACACCGGGGAGCTGTTTTTT.